The text below deals with one T cell receptor beta chain. The data are from a study of identifying expanded T cells in peripheral blood. V lost 6 bases and J 2 bases, leaving 11 bases between the germline ends. Germline values: CDR1 MNHNY, CDR2 SVGAGI (reference sequence). This CDR3 is built from 14 residues. The protocol was immunoSEQ multiplex PCR, while the TCRdb copy is restricted to in-frame clones and leaves out a portion. The sample includes around 75,000 clones, almost 90% seen only once; the top ten take more than 3%. Material: blood. This TCR was sampled from a person aged 18 to 75 in good health. V is TRBV6-6 and J is TRBJ1-3, with D maybe TRBD1 (5 bases). CDR3 DNA: TGTGCCAGCAGCCTGGCAGGGACTGGAAACACCATATATTTT. It translates to CASSLAGTGNTIYF.